The 27 T cell receptor beta chains below come from one sample, sequenced in a study of T cell clonality in common variable immunodeficiency. TCRdb keeps only in-frame clones here, not all; method: immunoSEQ multiplex PCR. Reported are about 44,000 clones, none seen only once; the ten largest carry about 10%. The sample consisted of peripheral blood mononuclear cells. All receptors derive from a person aged 18 to 70 in good health.

This clone was seen repeatedly, ten times or more. The read falls 3 residues short of the CDR3 end, and the missing part is taken from the germline J gene. The chain joins TRBV2 to TRBJ1-1; 7 nucleotides align to TRBD1. The CDR3 covers 12 residues. Germline V gene sequence: CDR1 SNHLY, CDR2 FYNNEI. The junction had 5 bases not matched to a gene; V was cut back by 6 bases and J by 7 bases. CDR3 protein: CASRTQGGEAFF. The CDR3 bases that were read are TGTGCCAGCAGGACCCAGGGGGGTGAA.

The sequenced CDR3 bases are TGTGCCAGCAGCTCCACCCGACAGGGCGGGAGTGGC. This gives the protein CASSSTRQGGSG. The full CDR3 reads CASSSTRQGGSGYTF. This rearrangement joins TRBV7-9 to TRBJ1-2, with 7 positions matching TRBD1. Read coverage stops 3 residues before the CDR3 terminus; the germline J gene supplies the remainder. The CDR3 spans 15 residues. In germline, CDR1 is SEHNR, CDR2 FQNEAQ (reference sequence). Trimming at V came to 4 bases and at J to 7 bases, leaving 12 bases not matched to a gene.

This clone was recorded at least ten times. The read finishes 3 residues shy of the CDR3 end, and the germline J gene is used to complete it. J is TRBJ1-1 and V is TRBV29-1; a weak D match, TRBD1 (6 bases). V shed 7 bases and J shed 5 bases, with 17 bases lying between them. CDR3 length equals 13 residues. Germline V CDR1 and CDR2: SQVTM, ANQGSEA. The CDR3 protein is CSGRGGGRTEAFF. Partial CDR3 DNA: TGCAGCGGACGAGGGGGGGGGAGAACTGAA.

This clone was counted many times. The CDR3 end lies 3 residues beyond the end of the read and is filled in from the germline J gene. The genes are TRBV12-5 and TRBJ1-1; 9 positions match TRBD1. Germline V lookup: CDR1 LGHNT, CDR2 FRNRAP. This CDR3 region has 14 residues. V lost 6 bases, J lost 5 bases, and 7 bases stayed unmatched. CDR3 sequence reads: CASGTGQGRTEAFF. Incomplete CDR3 DNA: TGTGCTAGTGGCACGGGACAGGGAAGGACTGAA.

This clone appeared many times. Read data end 3 residues before the CDR3 end; the end is taken from the germline J gene. This rearrangement joins TRBV13 to TRBJ2-2, with TRBD1 identical over 8 bases. Germline values: CDR1 PRHDT, CDR2 FYEKMQ (reference sequence). This CDR3 contains 17 residues. Unmatched junction bases numbered 8, after V lost 1 base and J lost 4 bases. The DNA read from the CDR3 is TGTGCCAGCAGCTTAGCTCGGACAGGGATGATCACCGGGGAG. Residues: CASSLARTGMITGE. The full CDR3 is CASSLARTGMITGELFF. The full variable domain, rest sourced from reference TRBV13 and TRBJ2-2, is AAGVIQSPRHLIKEKRETATLKCYPIPRHDTVYWYQQGPGQDPQFLISFYEKMQSDKGSIPDRFSAQQFSDYHSELNMSSLELGDSALYFCASSLARTGMITGELFFGEGSRLTVL.

There are many counts of this clone. The read ends 3 residues before the CDR3 terminus; that terminus is restored from the germline J gene. V usage is TRBV2 and J usage is TRBJ1-2, with a tentative D call TRBD1 (5 bases). Trimming cost V 1 base and J 2 bases, with 8 bases left between them. CDR1 and CDR2 (germline): SNHLY, FYNNEI. The CDR3 spans 14 residues. This CDR3 reads CASSEGDRNYGYTF. The covered CDR3 bases are TGTGCCAGCAGTGAAGGTGACAGAAACTATGGC.

This clone was observed at least ten times. The read finishes 3 residues shy of the CDR3 end, and the germline J gene is used to complete it. V usage is TRBV12-3 or TRBV12-4 and J usage is TRBJ1-2, with 10 bases aligning to TRBD1. The CDR3 is made up of 18 amino acids. V was clipped by 6 bases and J by 4 bases; unmatched bases: 17. The CDR3 DNA, read in part, is TGTGCCAGCAGAACACCCCGGGACAGGGGAGATCTCTTCTATGGC. Its translation is CASRTPRDRGDLFYG. The complete CDR3 reads CASRTPRDRGDLFYGYTF.

This clone was seen ten or more times. The read ends 3 residues before the CDR3 terminus; that terminus is restored from the germline J gene. J is TRBJ1-1 and V is TRBV5-1, with D uncertain. V was pared by 1 base and J by 3 bases, with 13 bases between. Germline V gene lookup returns CDR1 SGHRS and CDR2 YFSETQ. This CDR3 region has 15 residues. The covered CDR3 bases are TGCGCCAGCAGCTTGACACCGGGGTCCTACACTGAA. Translating it yields CASSLTPGSYTE. The CDR3 as a whole reads CASSLTPGSYTEAFF.

This clone was observed many times. The read is 3 residues too short to cover the CDR3 end, so that end is filled in from the germline J gene. This chain links TRBV20-1 with TRBJ2-1; 10 bases are shared with TRBD2. The V gene end was trimmed by 4 bases and the J gene end by 7 bases; junction bases not matched to a gene: 7. The V gene's germline CDR1 is DFQATT and CDR2 SNEGSKA (reference sequence). This CDR3 has 14 residues. The sequenced part of the CDR3 DNA is TGCAGTGCTACGCTAGCGGGAGCTGTGAATGAG. Its protein is CSATLAGAVNE. The CDR3 reads in full as CSATLAGAVNEQFF.

In this sample, this clone turned up many times. The sequence runs out 3 residues before the end of the CDR3; the remainder is reconstructed from the germline J gene. The rearrangement joins TRBV18 to TRBJ2-1; 8 bases are shared with TRBD1. The CDR3 is 15 amino acids. The germline gives CDR1 KGHSH, CDR2 LQKENI. Trimming removed 1 base from V and 3 bases from J; junction bases left unmatched: 2. CDR3 DNA (partial): TGTGCCAGCTCACCACGGGACAGGCACTACAATGAG. Amino acid sequence: CASSPRDRHYNE. The entire CDR3 is CASSPRDRHYNEQFF.

This clone appeared many times. From the germline J gene comes the end of the CDR3, since the read stops 3 residues before it. J is TRBJ1-1 and V is TRBV20-1, with D tentatively TRBD1 (5 bases). The germline CDR1 and CDR2 sequences are DFQATT and SNEGSKA (reference sequence). The V end lost 2 bases, the J end lost 1 base, and 14 bases lay between the germline ends. This CDR3 comprises 15 residues. The CDR3 bases that were read are TGCAGTGCTAGATCACCACAGGCCTGGAACACTGAA. It is translated as CSARSPQAWNTE. The whole CDR3 reads CSARSPQAWNTEAFF.

This clone appeared many times. The observed sequence ends 3 residues before the CDR3 terminus, with the missing tail filled in from the germline J gene. The chain uses TRBV19 and TRBJ1-2, with TRBD1 matching 9 bases. Germline CDR1 and CDR2: LNHDA and SQIVND (reference sequence). Germline trimming cut 5 bases from V and 2 bases from J; bases unmatched to any gene: 9. The CDR3 totals 16 residues. CDR3 sequence reads: CASSSLRDRANYGYTF. The sequenced part of the CDR3 DNA is TGTGCCAGTAGTTCCCTCCGGGACAGGGCAAACTATGGC.

This clone has at least ten counts. The read comes to an end 3 residues before the CDR3 does, leaving the germline J gene to fill in the end. This chain uses TRBV20-1 with TRBJ2-7; D ambiguous. CDR3 size: 12 residues. CDR1 and CDR2 from the germline V gene are DFQATT and SNEGSKA (reference sequence). V lost 0 bases, J lost 4 bases, and 7 bases lay in between. Incomplete CDR3 DNA: TGCAGTGCTAGAGATGGCGGATACGAG. This sequence encodes CSARDGGYE. The whole CDR3 protein reads CSARDGGYEQYF.

In its sample, this clone was seen many times. The read ends 3 residues shy of where the CDR3 ends; the end is completed using the germline J gene. J is TRBJ2-1 and V is TRBV18, with D possibly matching TRBD2 (6 bases). CDR1 and CDR2 (germline): KGHSH, LQKENI. CDR3 length: 13 amino acids. V was cut by 3 bases and J by 7 bases, with 10 bases left in between. CDR3 sequence reads: CASSPGLGNEQFF. CDR3 DNA, as far as it was read: TGTGCCAGCTCACCGGGACTTGGAAATGAG. Filled out from reference TRBV18 and TRBJ2-1, the complete variable domain reads NAGVMQNPRHLVRRRGQEARLRCSPMKGHSHVYWYRQLPEEGLKFMVYLQKENIIDESGMPKERFSAEFPKEGPSILRIQQVVRGDSAAYFCASSPGLGNEQFFGPGTRLTVL.

This clone was found many times. Read coverage stops 3 residues before the CDR3 terminus; the germline J gene supplies the remainder. This chain links TRBV6-4 with TRBJ2-2; the match to TRBD1 covers 9 bases. The CDR3 covers 16 residues. Germline V gene lookup returns CDR1 MRHNA and CDR2 SNTAGT. The junction had 7 bases not matched to a gene; V was cut back by 4 bases and J by 4 bases. The CDR3: CASSVQGASGTGELFF. Partial CDR3 DNA: TGTGCCAGCAGTGTACAGGGGGCGTCGGGCACCGGGGAG.

Regarding this clone: The CDR3 extends 3 residues past the end of the read, so its final part is completed from the germline J gene. V is TRBV20-1 and J is TRBJ1-2; perhaps TRBD1 as D (5 bases). Germline V gene lookup returns CDR1 DFQATT and CDR2 SNEGSKA (reference sequence). This CDR3 region has 13 residues. The DNA read from the CDR3 is TGCAGTGCTAGGTACGGCAGGGAGTTTAGC. Amino acid sequence: CSARYGREFS. Given in full, the CDR3 is CSARYGREFSYTF.

This clone turned up a few times. The read halts 3 residues ahead of the CDR3 end, with the missing end drawn from the germline J gene. The chain has TRBV7-2 and TRBJ2-7; TRBD2 matches 9 bases. Germline-derived CDR1 and CDR2 are SGHTA and FQGNSA. CDR3 length equals 15 residues. V lost 6 bases to trimming and J lost 3 bases; unmatched junction nucleotides: 9. CDR3 loop: CASRRTGGGDYEQYF. Partial CDR3 DNA: TGTGCCAGCAGGCGAACTGGCGGGGGGGACTACGAG.

This clone was seen ten or more times. Read coverage stops 3 residues before the CDR3 terminus; the germline J gene supplies the remainder. This chain links TRBV5-1 with TRBJ1-1; D may be TRBD1 (6 bases). Germline V gene data show CDR1 as SGHRS and CDR2 as YFSETQ. The CDR3 covers 13 residues. This chain's CDR3 is CASSRTGKAEAFF. CDR3 bases read: TGCGCCAGCAGCCGAACAGGGAAGGCGGAA.

This clone was seen many times. The read falls 3 residues short of the CDR3 end, and the missing part is taken from the germline J gene. This chain uses TRBV5-1 with TRBJ2-2; TRBD2 matches 13 bases. This CDR3 comprises 14 residues. V shed 5 bases and J 7 bases; nucleotides not matched to a gene: 2. CDR1 is SGHRS, CDR2 YFSETQ, per germline. The CDR3 sequence: CASRGLAGVGELFF. CDR3 DNA (partial): TGCGCCAGCAGAGGACTAGCGGGAGTCGGGGAG. The variable domain in full, with the rest retrieved from reference TRBV5-1 and TRBJ2-2, is KAGVTQTPRYLIKTRGQQVTLSCSPISGHRSVSWYQQTPGQGLQFLFEYFSETQRNKGNFPGRFSGRQFSNSRSEMNVSTLELGDSALYLCASRGLAGVGELFFGEGSRLTVL.

This clone was observed at least ten times. The CDR3 extends 3 residues past the end of the read, so its final part is completed from the germline J gene. V and J are TRBV5-1 and TRBJ2-3; 7 positions match TRBD2. This CDR3 region has 16 residues. Germline V lookup: CDR1 SGHRS, CDR2 YFSETQ. V trimming: 4 bases; J trimming: 2 bases; junction bases outside the gene matches: 10. The CDR3 reads CASSMKSGAFTDTQYF. The CDR3 DNA, read in part, is TGCGCCAGCAGCATGAAAAGCGGGGCGTTCACAGATACG.

This clone appeared many times. Sequencing ends 3 residues short of the CDR3 end; the germline J gene provides the rest. The rearrangement joins TRBV5-4 to TRBJ2-7, with 7 bases identical to TRBD1. The J segment lost 0 bases and the V segment lost 3 bases, leaving 0 bases of the junction unmatched. CDR1 is SGHNT and CDR2 is YYREEE in the germline V gene (reference sequence). The CDR3 runs to 13 residues. This CDR3 reads CASSWTGSYEQYF. The sequenced part of the CDR3 DNA is TGTGCCAGCAGCTGGACAGGCTCCTACGAG.

This clone was counted many times. Coverage ceases 3 residues before the CDR3 finishes, and the germline J gene fills in the end. The V and J genes are TRBV5-8 and TRBJ1-5; D call uncertain. Trimming shortened V by 3 bases and J by 4 bases, and 5 bases separated the two germline ends. CDR3 length: 12 residues. Germline lookup yields CDR1 SGHTS and CDR2 YDEGEE. The CDR3 loop reads CASSSQNQPQHF. CDR3 DNA, as far as it was read: TGTGCCAGCAGCTCTCAGAATCAGCCC.

This clone was found many times. The read ends 3 residues early relative to the CDR3; the germline J gene fills the gap. The V call is TRBV24-1, the J call TRBJ2-1; 7 nucleotides line up with TRBD2. V shed 5 bases and J 6 bases; nucleotides not matched to a gene: 6. CDR3 size: 14 residues. Germline loops: CDR1 KGHDR, CDR2 SFDVKD. The DNA read from the CDR3 is TGTGCCACCAGTGGCCGGCGGGAGATCAATGAG. Its translation is CATSGRREINE. The entire CDR3 reads CATSGRREINEQFF.

This clone was observed many times. The read ends 3 residues before the CDR3 terminus; that terminus is restored from the germline J gene. The V and J genes are TRBV20-1 and TRBJ1-6; D is perhaps TRBD1 (6 bases). The germline gives CDR1 DFQATT, CDR2 SNEGSKA (reference sequence). V was cut by 0 bases and J by 10 bases, with 13 bases left in between. This CDR3 region has 14 residues. CDR3 loop: CSARDAQGSSPLHF. CDR3 DNA, as far as it was read: TGCAGTGCTAGAGATGCACAGGGAAGCTCACCC.

This clone was seen repeatedly, ten times or more. The read comes to an end 3 residues before the CDR3 does, leaving the germline J gene to fill in the end. The chain uses TRBV5-4 and TRBJ1-4; possible D gene TRBD1, 6 bases. This CDR3 region has 13 residues. Deletions cut 4 bases from V and 8 bases from J, with 12 bases between. Germline V gene data show CDR1 as SGHNT and CDR2 as YYREEE (reference sequence). The CDR3 sequence is CASSHHREEKLFF. CDR3 DNA (partial): TGTGCCAGCAGCCATCACAGGGAGGAAAAA.

This clone appeared many times. An end of the junction does not agree with germline; a read error may underlie this. The CDR3 end lies 3 residues beyond the end of the read and is filled in from the germline J gene. This sequence joins TRBV4-2 and TRBJ1-6, with a tentative D call TRBD1 (5 bases). The CDR3 is 15 residues long. The germline V gene encodes CDR1 LGHNA and CDR2 YNFKEQ. The covered CDR3 bases are TGCGCCAGCAGCCCGTACTCCGGGGGTAATTCACCC. This encodes CASSPYSGGNSP. The full CDR3 reads CASSPYSGGNSPLHF.

In this sample, this clone turned up many times. The read comes to an end 3 residues before the CDR3 does, leaving the germline J gene to fill in the end. The chain carries TRBV6-1 and TRBJ2-3, with D unresolved. Germline CDR1 MNHNS, CDR2 SASEGT. With 3 bases removed from V and 6 bases from J, the gap between germline ends came to 10 bases. The CDR3 covers 13 residues. This CDR3 reads CASSDLEGDTQYF. The covered CDR3 bases are TGTGCCAGCAGTGATCTCGAAGGTGATACG.